These T cell receptor beta chains were read from a single sample in a study of cytomegalovirus exposure and HLA in healthy donors. This table comes from immunoSEQ multiplex PCR, and its TCRdb copy is limited to in-frame clones, with some not included. The table includes 200,000 or so clones, approximately 87% detected once. What was sequenced was PBMCs. These receptors were taken from a human donor in good health. Each CDR3 is given with its conserved first and last residue. A D gene is named only where the DNA matches it firmly. The listing skips clone size in some rows; elsewhere it reads once, few, many or a size class.

>.|TRBJ2-1|TRBV7-3|TRBD1
CASSSDRGAYNEQFF
TGTGCCAGCAGCTCGGACAGGGGGGCCTACAATGAGCAGTTCTTC
>.|TRBJ2-1|TRBV6-5|TRBD1
CATTPGTGSYNEQFF
TGTGCCACTACACCCGGGACAGGCTCCTACAATGAGCAGTTCTTC
>.|TRBJ2-5|TRBV5-1|.
CASSPGPGSYETQYF
TGCGCCAGCAGCCCAGGACCGGGAAGTTACGAGACCCAGTACTTC
>.|TRBJ1-1|TRBV10-3|.
CAIKEGDSEAFF
TGTGCCATCAAAGAGGGGGATTCTGAAGCTTTCTTT
>.|TRBJ2-7|TRBV11-2|TRBD2
CASSSFSSGPRWYEQYF
TGTGCCAGCAGCTCCTTCTCTAGCGGGCCTAGGTGGTACGAGCAGTACTTC
>.|TRBJ2-7|TRBV11-3|TRBD2
CASSLEREGAYEQYF
TGTGCCAGCAGCTTAGAGCGGGAGGGCGCCTACGAGCAGTACTTC
>once|TRBJ2-7|TRBV27|.
CASSSGKSYEQYF
TGTGCCAGCAGTTCGGGTAAATCCTACGAGCAGTACTTC
>.|TRBJ2-1|TRBV2|TRBD2
CASSDMGGSKEDEQFF
TGTGCCAGCAGTGATATGGGCGGGAGTAAAGAGGATGAGCAGTTCTTC
>once|TRBJ2-3|TRBV7-9|TRBD2
CASSFTGLAASTDTQYF
TGTGCCAGCAGCTTTACCGGACTAGCGGCTAGCACAGATACGCAGTATTTT
>.|TRBJ2-3|TRBV9|TRBD1
CASSVGIGTATDTQYF
TGTGCCAGCAGCGTAGGGATAGGGACAGCCACAGATACGCAGTATTTT
>.|TRBJ1-1|TRBV19|.
CASRPGTGGDTEAFF
TGTGCCAGTAGACCAGGGACCGGGGGGGACACTGAAGCTTTCTTT
>.|TRBJ1-2|TRBV5-6|.
CASSPRRGGGYTF
TGTGCCAGCAGCCCTAGAAGGGGCGGAGGCTACACCTTC
>once|TRBJ2-5|TRBV15|TRBD1
CATSQGQGTGETQYF
TGTGCCACCAGCCAAGGACAGGGGACGGGAGAGACCCAGTACTTC
>.|TRBJ2-5|TRBV21-1|.
CASSKAPGEETQYF
TGTGCCAGCAGCAAAGCGCCGGGGGAAGAGACCCAGTACTTC
>.|TRBJ1-2|TRBV5-1|.
CASSSTGTGNYGYTF
TGCGCCAGCAGCTCCACCGGCACAGGGAACTATGGCTACACCTTC
>.|TRBJ1-2|TRBV7-3|.
CASSPHLVGLYGYTF
TGTGCCAGCAGCCCCCATCTGGTGGGCCTCTATGGCTACACCTTC
>once|TRBJ2-2|TRBV5-4|TRBD2
CASSLRAGGTGELFF
TGTGCCAGCAGCTTACGAGCGGGAGGCACCGGGGAGCTGTTTTTT
>.|TRBJ2-7|TRBV5-1|TRBD2
CASSLVAAGGLEQYF
TGCGCCAGCAGCTTGGTAGCAGCGGGAGGTCTCGAGCAGTACTTC
>once|TRBJ2-2|TRBV29-1|.
CSVADSPGELFF
TGCAGCGTTGCGGACTCTCCCGGGGAGCTGTTTTTT
>.|TRBJ2-7|TRBV5-1|.
CASREGPGGSSEQYF
TGCGCCAGCCGGGAGGGGCCAGGGGGTTCCTCCGAGCAGTACTTC
>.|TRBJ2-2|TRBV2|.
CASSDLGRGTGELFF
TGTGCCAGCAGTGATTTGGGGAGAGGAACCGGGGAGCTGTTTTTT
>.|TRBJ1-1|TRBV28|.
CASLLNQGTRAFF
TGTGCCAGCCTCCTTAACCAGGGAACGAGGGCTTTCTTT
>.|TRBJ2-7|TRBV20-1|.
CSAQYNYEQYF
TGCAGTGCCCAATACAACTACGAGCAGTACTTC
>.|TRBJ1-5|TRBV7-2|TRBD1
CASRTPGGASGTGQPQHF
TGTGCCAGCAGGACGCCAGGGGGCGCTTCGGGCACAGGTCAGCCCCAGCATTTT
>.|TRBJ2-7|TRBV5-1|.
CASSLLGREQYF
TGCGCCAGCAGCTTGTTGGGGCGCGAGCAGTACTTC
>.|TRBJ1-3|TRBV6-1|.
CASDRGNTIYF
TGTGCCAGCGACAGGGGAAACACCATATATTTT
>.|TRBJ2-1|TRBV6-6|TRBD2
CASSYREVNEQFF
TGTGCCAGCAGTTACCGGGAGGTCAATGAGCAGTTCTTC
>.|TRBJ2-4|TRBV25-1|.
CASSRHHNIQYF
TGTGCCAGCAGTAGACATCATAACATTCAGTACTTC
>.|TRBJ1-5|TRBV7-2|TRBD1
CASSSGQGVDQPQHF
TGTGCCAGCAGCTCGGGACAGGGGGTAGATCAGCCCCAGCATTTT
>.|TRBJ2-2|TRBV18|.
CASSLYSRGNTGELFF
TGTGCCAGCTCACTTTACAGTCGGGGAAACACCGGGGAGCTGTTTTTT
>.|TRBJ2-1|TRBV30|.
CAWSVRASVFNEQFF
TGTGCCTGGAGTGTCCGTGCTAGCGTTTTCAATGAGCAGTTCTTC
>.|TRBJ2-2|TRBV5-6|.
CASSYTQGVANTGELFF
TGTGCCAGCAGCTATACTCAGGGCGTAGCGAACACCGGGGAGCTGTTTTTT